This T cell receptor beta chain was identified during a study of CD8 T cells in ankylosing spondylitis. General observations from the study: Blood of patients with ankylosing spondylitis appeared to be characterized by a TCR beta motif of several highly homologous variants. Some of these motif variants have turned up before, in reports on reactive arthritis synovial fluid and blood. It was reported that disease-linked clones were significantly enriched in matched ankylosing spondylitis synovial fluid.

V was pared by 7 bases and J by 0 bases, with 11 bases between. Per the germline V gene, CDR1 is SNHLY and CDR2 is FYNNEI. The CDR3 runs 14 residues. Researchers built TCR beta libraries using quantitative 5'-RACE with molecular barcodes. Each CDR3 protein is one row after TCRdb ran MiXCR on the 5' RACE reads. The repertoire consists of 200,000 to 300,000 distinct CDR3 sequences, with roughly a third occurring once and the leading ten covering around 4.5%. As concerns this clonotype: What it recognizes is unknown.

The chain recombines TRBV2 with TRBJ2-3; weak D call: TRBD2 (5 bases). This sequence originates from a male donor with ankylosing spondylitis or in good health (not recorded which). Sequenced input: blood, either unsorted or a sorted T cell fraction (not recorded which). The CDR3 DNA reads as TGTGCCAGCACCCAACGGGGTAGCACAGATACGCAGTATTTT. Translation: CASTQRGSTDTQYF.